This TCR beta chain was identified during a study of T cells after yellow fever vaccination. Study findings and constraints: Peaking on day 5 versus 15, the secondary response was faster but weaker. Among primary-vaccination clones, most reappeared after the booster, at around 97% for CD4 and under 90% for CD8.

In its sample, this clonotype was seen a few times. Its antigen is currently unknown. With 8 bases clipped from V and 4 bases from J, the junction kept 11 bases outside the gene matches. This CDR3 region has 13 residues. Germline CDR1 is SQVTM and CDR2 is ANQGSEA. TCRdb re-derived calls from the 5' RACE reads in MiXCR, one entry per CDR3 protein. The sample has a few hundred thousand distinct CDR3 sequences; 4.1% are singletons. Sample: PBMCs, taken 5 days after the yellow fever booster vaccination. The sequence was collected from a man between 18 and 29 years old who received the YFV17D yellow fever vaccine. The chain employs TRBV29-1 and TRBJ2-7, with TRBD1 matching 7 bases. CDR3 loop: CSFSRGPIYEQYF. The CDR3 DNA reads as TGCAGCTTTTCAAGGGGGCCGATATACGAGCAGTACTTC.